Each of the 27 T cell receptor beta chains below was sequenced from the same sample in a study of T cell repertoires in aging, cancer and after chemotherapy. The template was genomic DNA from peripheral blood, not RNA. A mixed TRB-A/B primer pool amplified rearranged TRB by multiplex touch-down PCR. Using its own MiXCR run on the multiplex PCR reads, TCRdb lists one record per CDR3 protein. The sample shows approximately 2,200 distinct CDR3 sequences, 25% to 35% of them seen only once. The sequencing sample was made of blood. These TCRs come from a human donor with a solid tumor.

In this sample, this clonotype is large. The J gene is TRBJ2-5, the V gene TRBV19, with TRBD1 matching over 7 bases. Losses at the gene ends were 3 bases for V and 4 bases for J; bases not matched to a gene: 5. This CDR3 is 14 amino acids long. In germline, CDR1 is LNHDA, CDR2 SQIVND (reference sequence). In DNA, the CDR3 is TGTGCCAGTAGTATGAGGGGGCGGAGAGAGACCCAGTACTTC. It translates to CASSMRGRRETQYF.

This clonotype is termed medium-sized. CDR3 sequence reads: CSVDSTGLGEQFF. The CDR3 DNA reads TGCAGCGTTGATTCGACAGGATTGGGTGAGCAGTTCTTC. J is TRBJ2-1 and V is TRBV29-1; a weak D match, TRBD1 (6 bases). V was pared by 3 bases and J by 9 bases, with 15 bases between. This CDR3 spans 13 amino acids. The germline V gene has CDR1 SQVTM and CDR2 ANQGSEA.

This clonotype showed up just a few times. This sequence joins TRBV6-2 or TRBV6-3 and TRBJ2-3, with D unclear. With 2 bases removed from V and 0 bases from J, the gap between germline ends came to 12 bases. The CDR3 runs to 16 residues. Germline loops: CDR1 MNHEY, CDR2 SVGEGT. The CDR3 bases are TGTGCCAGCAGTTACGGCTCTCTCTCTAGCACAGATACGCAGTATTTT. Amino acids: CASSYGSLSSTDTQYF.

Turning to this clonotype: A much larger clone differs from this one at a single base, so this may be a read error. The V call is TRBV12-3 or TRBV12-4, the J call TRBJ2-2; 7 positions agree with TRBD1. The CDR3 totals 16 residues. V dropped 4 bases and J dropped 5; count of bases not matched to a gene: 10. DNA for the CDR3: TGTGCCAGCAGTTCTCGGGGCAGGGGGATTACCGGGGAGCTGTTTTTT. It codes for CASSSRGRGITGELFF.

Relative to its sample, this clonotype is medium-sized. The chain is built from TRBV19 and TRBJ2-2; TRBD2 aligns across 8 bases. The germline gives CDR1 LNHDA, CDR2 SQIVND (reference sequence). V dropped 3 bases and J dropped 4; count of bases not matched to a gene: 7. The CDR3 covers 16 residues. The CDR3 sequence: CASSIRAGVSTGELFF. CDR3 nucleotide sequence: TGTGCCAGTAGTATCAGAGCGGGAGTGAGCACCGGGGAGCTGTTTTTT.

In its sample, this clonotype is large. This chain links TRBV6-5 with TRBJ2-2, with D unresolved. Germline CDR1 MNHEY, CDR2 SVGAGI. This CDR3 is 17 amino acids long. Trimming stripped 1 base from V and 2 bases from J, with 14 bases between. CDR3 region: CASSYWAPSDNTGELFF. As DNA, the CDR3 is TGTGCCAGCAGTTACTGGGCTCCCTCTGATAACACCGGGGAGCTGTTTTTT.

V usage is TRBV15 and J usage is TRBJ2-5; D remains unclear. The CDR3 runs to 15 residues. The V gene's germline CDR1 is LNHNV and CDR2 YYDKDF (reference sequence). V was clipped by 1 base and J by 0 bases, with 9 bases between them. CDR3 in amino acids: CATSRALTDQETQYF. The CDR3 nucleotides are TGTGCCACCAGCAGAGCATTAACAGACCAAGAGACCCAGTACTTC.

This clonotype was seen more than once but under ten times. The chain recombines TRBV4-3 with TRBJ2-5, with D possibly matching TRBD2 (5 bases). This CDR3 comprises 16 residues. V was trimmed by 3 bases and J by 5 bases, leaving 19 bases between them. Germline values: CDR1 LGHNA, CDR2 YSLEER. CDR3 in amino acids: CASSQSVPGMSETQYF. CDR3 nucleotides: TGCGCCAGCAGCCAGAGCGTACCGGGGATGTCGGAGACCCAGTACTTC.

The chain recombines TRBV18 with TRBJ2-1; no reliable D call. This CDR3 has 15 amino acids. Trimming removed 4 bases from V and 0 bases from J, with 10 bases in between. CDR1 and CDR2 from the germline V gene are KGHSH and LQKENI. The CDR3 loop is CASSLVGYSYNEQFF. The CDR3 nucleotides read TGTGCCAGCTCACTAGTAGGATACTCCTACAATGAGCAGTTCTTC.

V and J are TRBV11-3 and TRBJ2-1, with 10 bases aligning to TRBD2. V gave up 5 bases and J gave up 8 bases; unmatched junction bases: 9. The CDR3 contains 15 residues. Germline assignment: CDR1 SGHNT and CDR2 YENEEA. The CDR3 DNA reads TGTGCCAGCAGCCTACCGGGACTAGCGAATGATGAGCAGTTCTTC. Amino acid sequence: CASSLPGLANDEQFF.

V gene TRBV6-1 combines with J gene TRBJ1-5, with D hard to call. V gave up 2 bases and J gave up 0 bases, with 14 bases separating them. The CDR3 covers 17 residues. The germline V gene encodes CDR1 MNHNS and CDR2 SASEGT. CDR3 in amino acids: CASSEKFRAVSNQPQHF. The CDR3 DNA reads TGTGCCAGCAGTGAAAAGTTTCGGGCAGTTAGCAATCAGCCCCAGCATTTT.

By share, this clonotype counts as medium-sized. V is TRBV29-1 and J is TRBJ1-4; D call uncertain. The CDR3 loop spans 13 amino acids. Trimming left V 7 bases short and J 7 bases short, with 16 bases between. Germline V gives CDR1 SQVTM, CDR2 ANQGSEA. CDR3 sequence (DNA): TGCAGCGCGAGAAGGGAAGGAATTGAAAAACTGTTTTTT. Amino acid sequence: CSARREGIEKLFF.

J is TRBJ2-2 and V is TRBV11-2, with D perhaps matching TRBD1 (5 bases). The CDR3 has 16 residues. The V gene lost 0 bases and the J gene lost 8 bases, with 16 bases spanning the gap. Looked up from germline, CDR1 is SGHAT and CDR2 is FQNNGV. CDR3 nucleotide sequence: TGTGCCAGCAGCTTAGATCCATTAGCAGGGATGGGGGAGCTGTTTTTT. This sequence encodes CASSLDPLAGMGELFF.

The chain uses TRBV6-1 and TRBJ2-1; no clear D gene. CDR3 length equals 14 residues. Germline V gene lookup returns CDR1 MNHNS and CDR2 SASEGT. With 6 bases removed from V and 2 bases from J, the gap between germline ends came to 11 bases. The CDR3 nucleotides read TGTGCCAGCAGCCCAGACCGGACCTACAATGAGCAGTTCTTC. Its protein is CASSPDRTYNEQFF.

The CDR3 bases are TGTGCCAGCTCAAGAGGACAGACTAACTATGGCTACACCTTC. Its translation is CASSRGQTNYGYTF. This sequence joins TRBV18 and TRBJ1-2; D possibly corresponds to TRBD1 (6 bases). Between the trimmed V and J ends, which lost 5 bases and 0 bases, there was a span of 10 bases. The CDR3 runs to 14 residues. Germline-derived CDR1 and CDR2 are KGHSH and LQKENI.

This clonotype is classed as medium-sized. V and J are TRBV6-4 and TRBJ2-1, with a possible D match to TRBD1 (5 bases). Between the trimmed V and J ends, which lost 3 bases and 2 bases, there was a span of 11 bases. This CDR3 is 15 amino acids long. Germline loops: CDR1 MRHNA, CDR2 SNTAGT. The CDR3 DNA sequence: TGTGCCAGCAGTGAAACAGGTTCCACCTACAATGAGCAGTTCTTC. Amino acid sequence: CASSETGSTYNEQFF.

This chain links TRBV4-3 with TRBJ1-1; no clear D gene. CDR1 is LGHNA, CDR2 YSLEER, per germline. The CDR3 loop spans 14 amino acids. Trimming removed 5 bases at V and 1 base at J, with 11 bases between. The CDR3 region is CASSAQRSNTEAFF. Written as DNA, the CDR3 is TGCGCCAGCAGCGCACAGAGATCGAACACTGAAGCTTTCTTT.

This clonotype was counted between two and nine times. This sequence joins TRBV5-4 and TRBJ1-2, with 10 positions matching TRBD1. Trimming cost V 4 bases and J 5 bases; bases outside gene matches: 17. The germline V gene has CDR1 SGHNT and CDR2 YYREEE (reference sequence). The CDR3 is 18 amino acids. Written as DNA, the CDR3 is TGTGCCAGCAGCCCTGGTGGGACAGGGGTAGGGGGAGGTTATGGCTACACCTTC. It is translated as CASSPGGTGVGGGYGYTF.

The chain has TRBV5-4 and TRBJ2-5; 10 nucleotides line up with TRBD1. The CDR3 sequence is 15 residues long. Germline CDR1 and CDR2: SGHNT and YYREEE (reference sequence). V shed 4 bases, J shed 5 bases, and the junction held 8 bases outside the gene matches. This CDR3 reads CASSRSTGQGETQYF. The DNA for the CDR3 is TGTGCCAGCAGCCGATCCACGGGACAGGGGGAGACCCAGTACTTC.

This clonotype was detected only once. This CDR3 reads CASSKRLAGGLKTQYF. In DNA form, the CDR3 reads TGTGCCAGCAGTAAGAGACTAGCGGGGGGGTTAAAGACCCAGTACTTC. The J gene is TRBJ2-5, the V gene TRBV28; 14 positions match TRBD2. The CDR3 contains 16 residues. Germline V gives CDR1 MDHEN, CDR2 SYDVKM. V shed 5 bases, J shed 6 bases, and the junction held 8 bases outside the gene matches. Together with reference TRBV28 and TRBJ2-5, the CDR3 gives the full variable domain: DVKVTQSSRYLVKRTGEKVFLECVQDMDHENMFWYRQDPGLGLRLIYFSYDVKMKEKGDIPEGYSVSREKKERFSLILESASTNQTSMYLCASSKRLAGGLKTQYFGPGTRLLVL.

The V gene is TRBV6-5, the J gene TRBJ2-5; possibly TRBD1 for D (6 bases). V dropped 5 bases and J dropped 1 base, with 11 bases sitting between them. The length of the CDR3 is 14 residues. In germline, CDR1 is MNHEY, CDR2 SVGAGI. CDR3: CASSPAGVQETQYF. CDR3 coding DNA: TGTGCCAGCAGTCCCGCAGGGGTCCAAGAGACCCAGTACTTC.

This chain uses TRBV10-2 with TRBJ1-6, with a tentative D call TRBD1 (5 bases). Germline loops: CDR1 WSHSY, CDR2 SAAADI. Trimming removed 5 bases from V and 6 bases from J, with 20 bases in between. CDR3 length equals 17 residues. In nucleotides, the CDR3 is TGCGCCAGCAGTCCATCGAACCGGGGCGGCCCTAATTCACCCCTCCACTTT. This gives the protein CASSPSNRGGPNSPLHF.

The CDR3 sequence: CASSLTEYSYEQYF. As DNA, the CDR3 is TGTGCCAGCAGTCTTACAGAATACTCCTACGAGCAGTACTTC. The genes are TRBV6-5 and TRBJ2-7, with no clear D. The V gene's germline CDR1 is MNHEY and CDR2 SVGAGI. The germline V and J ends were trimmed by 5 bases and 0 bases, with 11 bases remaining between them. The CDR3 consists of 14 residues.

This chain uses TRBV6-5 with TRBJ2-2, with 11 bases that match TRBD2. Germline V lookup: CDR1 MNHEY, CDR2 SVGAGI. Unmatched junction bases numbered 7, after V lost 5 bases and J lost 5 bases. This CDR3 comprises 16 residues. CDR3 amino acids: CASSGSGGAWTGELFF. In DNA form, the CDR3 reads TGTGCCAGCAGTGGTAGCGGGGGGGCTTGGACCGGGGAGCTGTTTTTT.

This clonotype appeared a few times. The chain carries TRBV12-3 or TRBV12-4 and TRBJ2-2; D remains ambiguous. The CDR3 length is 13 residues. Trimming stripped 2 bases from V and 4 bases from J, with 5 bases between. CDR3 nucleotides: TGTGCCAGCAGTTTATTAAGCACCGGGGAGCTGTTTTTT. Protein: CASSLLSTGELFF.

In its sample, this clonotype was seen a few times. This chain joins TRBV12-5 and TRBJ2-6, with TRBD2 matching over 8 bases. The trim removed 1 base at V and 0 bases at J, leaving 11 bases unmatched. The germline V gene has CDR1 LGHNT and CDR2 FRNRAP. The CDR3 loop spans 20 amino acids. CDR3 sequence: CASGLGRRGAVGSGANVLTF. The CDR3, as DNA: TGTGCTAGTGGTTTGGGCCGGCGGGGGGCGGTTGGCTCTGGGGCCAACGTCCTGACTTTC.

By sample share, this clonotype is medium-sized (0.01 to 0.1%). The CDR3 coding sequence is TGTGCCAGCACAACTAGCGCCCAAGAGACCCAGTACTTC. It yields the protein CASTTSAQETQYF. The chain couples TRBV12-3 or TRBV12-4 to TRBJ2-5; TRBD2 aligns across 7 bases. The V gene end was trimmed by 7 bases and the J gene end by 1 base; junction bases not matched to a gene: 3. The CDR3 covers 13 residues.